Below are 24 T cell receptor beta chains sequenced from a single sample in a study of blood T cell repertoires in COVID-19. Clones were sequenced by immunoSEQ multiplex PCR, and TCRdb holds only the in-frame ones, with some missing. This table has approximately 130,000 clones, 85% to 90% appearing once. The sample consisted of peripheral blood. The source of these receptors is a man in his 70s with active or convalescent COVID-19.

This chain joins TRBV6-5 and TRBJ1-5, with 7 bases fitting TRBD1. J gave up 7 bases and V 5 bases, and 8 bases lay outside the gene matches. The CDR3 consists of 14 residues. The germline gives CDR1 MNHEY, CDR2 SVGAGI. The chain's CDR3 is CASSRMQGDQPQHF. The CDR3 DNA is TGTGCCAGCAGTAGGATGCAGGGGGACCAGCCCCAGCATTTT.

The rearrangement links TRBV10-3 to TRBJ2-1; 7 nucleotides line up with TRBD2. Germline values: CDR1 ENHRY, CDR2 SYGVKD. The CDR3 runs 14 residues. V shed 2 bases and J 9 bases; nucleotides not matched to a gene: 7. Here the CDR3 reads CAISEREGPGEQFF. As DNA, the CDR3 is TGTGCCATCAGTGAGAGGGAGGGCCCTGGTGAGCAGTTCTTC.

The chain couples TRBV6-1 to TRBJ2-1; 7 positions agree with TRBD1. The CDR3 loop spans 15 amino acids. The V gene end was trimmed by 3 bases and the J gene end by 1 base; junction bases not matched to a gene: 3. Germline assignment: CDR1 MNHNS and CDR2 SASEGT. The CDR3 DNA reads as TGTGCCAGCAGTGACAGGGGGATGTCCTACAATGAGCAGTTCTTC. This encodes CASSDRGMSYNEQFF.

The V call is TRBV3-1 (or the pseudogene TRBV3-2), the J call TRBJ2-7, with 11 bases matching TRBD1. V was clipped by 0 bases and J by 9 bases; unmatched bases: 10. This CDR3 has 16 amino acids. CDR1 is LGHDT and CDR2 is YNNKEL in the germline V gene (reference sequence). DNA for the CDR3: TGTGCCAGCAGCCAAGATGGGGACAGGGGGTCGTATGGGCAGTACTTC. This sequence encodes CASSQDGDRGSYGQYF.

This chain joins TRBV30 and TRBJ2-1; D gene unclear. Germline V CDR1 and CDR2: GTSNPN, SVGIG (reference sequence). Trimming cost V 5 bases and J 0 bases, with 11 bases left between them. This CDR3 has 14 residues. The CDR3 protein is CAWDTESSYNEQFF. The CDR3 DNA reads as TGTGCCTGGGATACAGAGAGCTCCTACAATGAGCAGTTCTTC.

The chain links TRBV6-6 to TRBJ1-5; D not resolved. Germline V CDR1 and CDR2: MNHNY, SVGAGI (reference sequence). This CDR3 spans 13 amino acids. V was clipped by 6 bases and J by 3 bases, with 9 bases between them. The CDR3 nucleotides read TGTGCCAGCAGGGGCAGCACCAATCAGCCCCAGCATTTT. Protein: CASRGSTNQPQHF.

This clone has only one observation. The rearrangement links TRBV29-1 to TRBJ2-1; TRBD2 matches 10 bases. The CDR3 runs to 17 residues. V lost 6 bases to trimming and J lost 1 base; unmatched junction nucleotides: 12. Germline V CDR1 and CDR2: SQVTM, ANQGSEA. Here the CDR3 reads CSVGRLAGEGSYNEQFF. The CDR3 nucleotides read TGCAGCGTCGGTAGGCTAGCGGGAGAAGGGTCCTACAATGAGCAGTTCTTC.

The chain joins TRBV11-2 to TRBJ2-5; a weak D match, TRBD1 (5 bases). The germline gives CDR1 SGHAT, CDR2 FQNNGV. This CDR3 contains 15 residues. The germline V and J ends were trimmed by 1 base and 5 bases, with 14 bases remaining between them. In DNA, the CDR3 is TGTGCCAGCAGCTTAGGTTTTGACAGTTGGGAGACCCAGTACTTC. This gives the protein CASSLGFDSWETQYF.

The chain has TRBV2 and TRBJ2-3; 9 bases match TRBD1. This CDR3 is built from 16 residues. CDR1 and CDR2 from the germline V gene are SNHLY and FYNNEI. The V gene end was trimmed by 2 bases and the J gene end by 3 bases; junction bases not matched to a gene: 6. CDR3 region: CASSETGTGRTDTQYF. The DNA of the CDR3 is TGTGCCAGCAGTGAAACCGGGACAGGGAGGACAGATACGCAGTATTTT.

J is TRBJ2-2 and V is TRBV9; D may be TRBD2 (6 bases). Per germline, CDR1 SGDLS and CDR2 YYNGEE. V was clipped by 6 bases and J by 5 bases, with 17 bases between them. The CDR3 has 15 residues. The CDR3 region is CASTLWDSITGELFF. The DNA of the CDR3 is TGTGCCAGCACGCTCTGGGACTCTATAACCGGGGAGCTGTTTTTT. Together with reference TRBV9 and TRBJ2-2, the CDR3 gives the full variable domain: DSGVTQTPKHLITATGQRVTLRCSPRSGDLSVYWYQQSLDQGLQFLIQYYNGEERAKGNILERFSAQQFPDLHSELNLSSLELGDSALYFCASTLWDSITGELFFGEGSRLTVL.

This chain links TRBV5-4 with TRBJ2-5; 8 bases agree with TRBD2. J gave up 6 bases and V 0 bases, and 7 bases lay outside the gene matches. Per the germline V gene, CDR1 is SGHNT and CDR2 is YYREEE (reference sequence). CDR3 length: 15 residues. The CDR3, as DNA: TGTGCCAGCAGCTTGGCGGGAGGGCCGATCCAGACCCAGTACTTC. Translating it yields CASSLAGGPIQTQYF.

The chain links TRBV14 to TRBJ1-4; D might be TRBD1 (6 bases). Germline assignment: CDR1 SGHDN and CDR2 FVKESK. V lost 0 bases and J 5 bases, leaving 22 bases between the germline ends. This CDR3 is 19 amino acids long. The CDR3 DNA reads as TGTGCCAGCAGCCAAGATCAGGGGACACAGCGTGCTAAAAATGAAAAACTGTTTTTT. This encodes CASSQDQGTQRAKNEKLFF.

The chain links TRBV10-3 to TRBJ1-2; 9 bases match TRBD1. Germline assignment: CDR1 ENHRY and CDR2 SYGVKD. V lost 4 bases and J lost 7; bases outside the gene matches: 7. The CDR3 has 14 amino acids. The CDR3 nucleotides read TGTGCCATCAGTGTTGGACAGGGGAGGACTGGCTACACCTTC. Encoded protein: CAISVGQGRTGYTF.

J is TRBJ2-1 and V is TRBV2, with 8 bases matching TRBD1. Germline values: CDR1 SNHLY, CDR2 FYNNEI. V lost 3 bases to trimming and J lost 7 bases; unmatched junction nucleotides: 2. This CDR3 is 13 amino acids long. CDR3: CASSDNRGNEQFF. CDR3 sequence (DNA): TGTGCCAGCAGTGACAACAGGGGGAATGAGCAGTTCTTC.

The chain joins TRBV19 to TRBJ1-1; D might be TRBD1 (6 bases). Germline CDR1 LNHDA, CDR2 SQIVND (reference sequence). This CDR3 has 15 amino acids. V dropped 4 bases and J dropped 1 base, with 13 bases sitting between them. CDR3 DNA: TGTGCCAGTAGTACCCTCGGGACATCGAACACTGAAGCTTTCTTT. Its translation: CASSTLGTSNTEAFF.

The genes are TRBV5-1 and TRBJ1-4; 11 bases are shared with TRBD1. Germline lookup yields CDR1 SGHRS and CDR2 YFSETQ. V shed 0 bases, J shed 8 bases, and the junction held 6 bases outside the gene matches. CDR3 length equals 16 residues. The CDR3 DNA sequence: TGCGCCAGCAGCTTGGTTGGGGGACAGGGGGACGAAAAACTGTTTTTT. This codes for CASSLVGGQGDEKLFF. Using reference TRBV5-1 and TRBJ1-4 for the parts outside the CDR3, the full variable domain is KAGVTQTPRYLIKTRGQQVTLSCSPISGHRSVSWYQQTPGQGLQFLFEYFSETQRNKGNFPGRFSGRQFSNSRSEMNVSTLELGDSALYLCASSLVGGQGDEKLFFGSGTQLSVL.

This chain uses TRBV12-5 with TRBJ2-7; tentatively, D is TRBD1 (5 bases). In germline, CDR1 is LGHNT, CDR2 FRNRAP. The V gene lost 5 bases and the J gene lost 0 bases, with 14 bases spanning the gap. The CDR3 is 15 amino acids. In DNA form, the CDR3 reads TGTGCTAGTGGTCCCCAGGGATGGAGCTCCTACGAGCAGTACTTC. Protein sequence: CASGPQGWSSYEQYF.

The V call is TRBV5-6, the J call TRBJ2-1; 11 bases agree with TRBD2. Germline V CDR1 and CDR2: SGHDT, YYEEEE. The CDR3 extends over 17 amino acids. V was clipped by 2 bases and J by 5 bases; unmatched bases: 9. The CDR3 DNA reads TGTGCCAGCAGCTTCCTAGCGGGAGGCCACTCAAACAATGAGCAGTTCTTC. Encoded protein: CASSFLAGGHSNNEQFF.

This chain connects TRBV5-4 to TRBJ2-3, with TRBD2 identical over 10 bases. Trimming cost V 0 bases and J 1 base; bases outside gene matches: 2. Germline V gene data show CDR1 as SGHNT and CDR2 as YYREEE (reference sequence). The CDR3 totals 16 residues. CDR3 nucleotides: TGTGCCAGCAGCTTGGGCCTAGCGGGAGGCACAGATACGCAGTATTTT. It specifies CASSLGLAGGTDTQYF.

This clone was seen more than once but under ten times. V usage is TRBV3-1 (or the pseudogene TRBV3-2) and J usage is TRBJ2-2; 8 nucleotides align to TRBD1. The length of the CDR3 is 15 residues. V lost 3 bases to trimming and J lost 6 bases; unmatched junction nucleotides: 6. Germline CDR1 reads LGHDT; CDR2 reads YNNKEL (reference sequence). CDR3 in amino acids: CASSQRRGPSGELFF. In DNA, the CDR3 is TGTGCCAGCAGCCAGCGCAGGGGGCCTTCCGGGGAGCTGTTTTTT.

This chain links TRBV7-9 with TRBJ1-1; D is unresolved. CDR3 size: 14 residues. Per the germline V gene, CDR1 is SEHNR and CDR2 is FQNEAQ (reference sequence). V gave up 2 bases and J gave up 7 bases, with 14 bases separating them. CDR3 amino acids: CASSLTESVSEAFF. CDR3 sequence (DNA): TGTGCCAGCAGCTTAACGGAGTCTGTCAGTGAAGCTTTCTTT. Combining the CDR3 with reference TRBV7-9 and TRBJ1-1 gives the whole variable domain DTGVSQNPRHKITKRGQNVTFRCDPISEHNRLYWYRQTLGQGPEFLTYFQNEAQLEKSRLLSDRFSAERPKGSFSTLEIQRTEQGDSAMYLCASSLTESVSEAFFGQGTRLTVV.

V usage is TRBV14 and J usage is TRBJ2-3; possibly TRBD2 for D (6 bases). The germline V gene has CDR1 SGHDN and CDR2 FVKESK. Trimming shortened V by 4 bases and J by 0 bases, and 11 bases separated the two germline ends. The CDR3 length is 15 residues. The CDR3 spells CASSLKGTSTDTQYF. The CDR3 nucleotides are TGTGCCAGCAGCCTGAAAGGGACTAGCACAGATACGCAGTATTTT.

The chain couples TRBV28 to TRBJ1-1, with 12 nucleotides matching TRBD1. The CDR3 runs to 15 residues. Germline V gives CDR1 MDHEN, CDR2 SYDVKM. The junction had 8 bases not matched to a gene; V was cut back by 6 bases and J by 6 bases. The CDR3 DNA sequence: TGTGCCAGCAGGGGGGGACAGGGGGCTGTGGCTGAAGCTTTCTTT. Its translation is CASRGGQGAVAEAFF. The complete variable domain, with remaining parts taken from reference TRBV28 and TRBJ1-1, reads DVKVTQSSRYLVKRTGEKVFLECVQDMDHENMFWYRQDPGLGLRLIYFSYDVKMKEKGDIPEGYSVSREKKERFSLILESASTNQTSMYLCASRGGQGAVAEAFFGQGTRLTVV.

The chain is built from TRBV5-1 and TRBJ2-5; 11 nucleotides agree with TRBD2. J was trimmed by 2 bases and V by 4 bases; bases with no gene match: 4. Germline V gene lookup returns CDR1 SGHRS and CDR2 YFSETQ. The CDR3 has 15 residues. DNA for the CDR3: TGCGCCAGCAGCAGTAGCGGGAGGGGGCAAGAGACCCAGTACTTC. This sequence encodes CASSSSGRGQETQYF.